Below, one TCR beta chain is given with its context. Trimming removed 2 bases from V and 4 bases from J; junction bases left unmatched: 8. This CDR3 contains 16 residues. Germline lookup yields CDR1 MNHEY and CDR2 SVGEGT. The data derive from a study of blood T cell repertoires in COVID-19. The repertoire was sequenced with immunoSEQ multiplex PCR; TCRdb's copy has only in-frame clones and lacks some. The repertoire holds some 320,000 clones, with about nine tenths as singletons. Material for sequencing was PBMCs or T cells enriched from blood (not recorded which). This sequence originates from a woman in her forties or fifties who had been exposed to COVID-19. The chain carries TRBV6-2 or TRBV6-3 and TRBJ2-7; TRBD2 aligns across 10 bases. The CDR3 protein is CASSYGAGGPSYEQYF. The DNA for the CDR3 is TGTGCCAGCAGTTACGGAGCGGGGGGGCCGAGTTACGAGCAGTACTTC.